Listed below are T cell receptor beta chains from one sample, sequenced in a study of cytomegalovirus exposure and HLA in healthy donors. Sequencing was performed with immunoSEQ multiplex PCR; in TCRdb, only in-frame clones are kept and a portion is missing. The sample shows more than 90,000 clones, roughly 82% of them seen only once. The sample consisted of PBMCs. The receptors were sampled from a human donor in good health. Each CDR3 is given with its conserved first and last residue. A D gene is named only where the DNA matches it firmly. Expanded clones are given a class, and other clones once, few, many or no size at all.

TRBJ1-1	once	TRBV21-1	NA	CASSKATGYTEAFF	TGTGCCAGCAGCAAAGCTACAGGCTACACTGAAGCTTTCTTT
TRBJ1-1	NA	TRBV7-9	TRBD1	CASSFDRGATEAFF	TGTGCCAGCAGCTTCGACAGGGGCGCCACTGAAGCTTTCTTT
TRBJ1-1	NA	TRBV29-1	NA	CSVEASSTENTEAFF	TGCAGCGTTGAGGCCAGCTCGACAGAGAACACTGAAGCTTTCTTT
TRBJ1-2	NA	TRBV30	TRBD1	CAWSVRQGDGYTF	TGTGCCTGGAGTGTACGCCAGGGGGATGGCTACACCTTC
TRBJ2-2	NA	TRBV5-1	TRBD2	CASSRLAGETGELFF	TGCGCCAGCAGCCGACTAGCGGGAGAGACCGGGGAGCTGTTTTTT
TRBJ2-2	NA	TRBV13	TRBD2	CASSPSGLAGLAGELFF	TGTGCCAGCAGCCCCTCAGGACTAGCGGGACTTGCCGGGGAGCTGTTTTTT
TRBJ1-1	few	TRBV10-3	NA	CAISAPGRSEAFF	TGTGCCATCAGTGCACCAGGGAGGTCTGAAGCTTTCTTT
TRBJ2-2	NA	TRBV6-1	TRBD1	CASSAGQGAGGELFF	TGTGCCAGCAGTGCCGGACAGGGGGCTGGCGGGGAGCTGTTTTTT
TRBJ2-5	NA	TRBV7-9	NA	CASSLRSTEMNQETQYF	TGTGCCAGCAGCTTAAGGTCAACAGAAATGAATCAAGAGACCCAGTACTTC
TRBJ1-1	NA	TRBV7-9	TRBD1	CASSAGTGNTEAFF	TGTGCCAGCAGCGCCGGGACAGGAAACACTGAAGCTTTCTTT
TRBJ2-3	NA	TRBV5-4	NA	CASSLSDTQYF	TGTGCCAGCAGCTTATCTGATACGCAGTATTTT
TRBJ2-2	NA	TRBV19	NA	CASRSSAANTGELFF	TGTGCCAGTAGGTCTAGCGCCGCGAACACCGGGGAGCTGTTTTTT
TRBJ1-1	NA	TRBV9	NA	CASSVASVNTEAFF	TGTGCCAGCAGCGTAGCGAGTGTGAACACTGAAGCTTTCTTT
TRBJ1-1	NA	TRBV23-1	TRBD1	CASSQYRDRFRINTEAFF	TGCGCCAGCAGTCAATACCGGGACAGGTTCCGTATCAACACTGAAGCTTTCTTT
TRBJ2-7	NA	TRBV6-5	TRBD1	CASSRPGQSSYEQYF	TGTGCCAGCAGCCGCCCGGGACAGTCTTCCTACGAGCAGTACTTC
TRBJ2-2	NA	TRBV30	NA	CAWSGGEGSNTGELFF	TGTGCCTGGAGTGGGGGGGAAGGTTCAAACACCGGGGAGCTGTTTTTT
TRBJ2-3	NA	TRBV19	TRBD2	CASSKTGTRTTDTQYF	TGTGCCAGTAGCAAGACCGGGACTAGGACCACAGATACGCAGTATTTT
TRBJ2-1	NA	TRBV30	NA	CAWIAAEPIGNEQFF	TGTGCCTGGATTGCGGCGGAACCCATTGGGAATGAGCAGTTCTTC
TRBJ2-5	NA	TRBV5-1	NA	CASSLATGETQYF	TGCGCCAGCAGCTTGGCTACCGGAGAGACCCAGTACTTC
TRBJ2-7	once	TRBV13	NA	CASSLKEGTSYEQYF	TGTGCCAGCAGCTTAAAGGAGGGAACTTCCTACGAGCAGTACTTC
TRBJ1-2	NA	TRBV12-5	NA	CASGLVRGGPLDGYTF	TGTGCTAGTGGTTTGGTACGGGGGGGGCCCCTTGATGGCTACACCTTC
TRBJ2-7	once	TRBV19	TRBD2	CASGNSGSSYEQYF	TGTGCCAGCGGAAATAGCGGGTCGTCCTACGAGCAGTACTTC
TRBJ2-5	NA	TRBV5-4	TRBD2	CASSRTDGGAWETQYF	TGTGCCAGCAGCCGGACGGACGGGGGGGCCTGGGAGACCCAGTACTTC
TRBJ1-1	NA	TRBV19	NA	CASSAGADCEAFF	TGTGCCAGTAGTGCGGGGGCCGATTGCGAAGCTTTCTTT
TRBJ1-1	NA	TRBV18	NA	CASSPGLNTEAFF	TGTGCCAGCTCACCAGGACTCAACACTGAAGCTTTCTTT
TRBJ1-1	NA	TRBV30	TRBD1	CAWSRPTGGRGDTEAFF	TGTGCCTGGTCAAGACCTACAGGGGGGCGCGGGGACACTGAAGCTTTCTTT
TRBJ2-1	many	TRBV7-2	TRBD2	CASSPGLAGANEQFF	TGTGCCAGCAGCCCGGGACTAGCGGGAGCAAATGAGCAGTTCTTC
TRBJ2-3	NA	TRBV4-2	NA	CASSQEERGNTQYF	TGTGCCAGCAGCCAAGAGGAGCGCGGTAATACGCAGTATTTT
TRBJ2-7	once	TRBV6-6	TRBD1	CASSGTAYEQYF	TGTGCCAGCTCCGGGACAGCCTACGAGCAGTACTTC
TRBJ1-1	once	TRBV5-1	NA	CASHPGTRVEVEAFF	TGCGCCAGTCACCCGGGGACAAGGGTTGAGGTTGAAGCTTTCTTT
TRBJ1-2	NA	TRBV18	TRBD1	CASSPQGQQLNYGYTF	TGTGCCAGCTCACCACAGGGACAGCAGTTAAACTATGGCTACACCTTC
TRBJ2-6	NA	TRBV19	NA	CASSTATASTSGANVLTF	TGTGCCAGTAGTACCGCGACAGCAAGTACCTCTGGGGCCAACGTCCTGACTTTC
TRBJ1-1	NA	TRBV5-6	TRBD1	CASSIGQGAEAFF	TGTGCCAGCAGCATTGGACAGGGCGCTGAAGCTTTCTTT
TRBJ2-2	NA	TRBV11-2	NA	CASSFQGTTGELFF	TGTGCCAGCAGCTTTCAGGGGACCACCGGGGAGCTGTTTTTT
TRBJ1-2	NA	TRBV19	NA	CASNPGTINYGYTF	TGTGCCAGTAATCCAGGGACAATTAACTATGGCTACACCTTC
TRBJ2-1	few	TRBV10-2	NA	CASSDYGGIIYNEQFF	TGCGCCAGCAGTGATTACGGCGGGATCATCTACAATGAGCAGTTCTTC
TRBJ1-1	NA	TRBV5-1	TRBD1	CASSLTDRRNTEAFF	TGCGCCAGCAGCTTGACGGACAGGAGGAACACTGAAGCTTTCTTT
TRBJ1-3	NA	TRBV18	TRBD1	CASSPYQGAVPGNTIYF	TGTGCCAGCTCACCTTATCAGGGGGCAGTACCTGGAAACACCATATATTTT
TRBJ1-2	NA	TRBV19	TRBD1	CASSPLGDRANYGYTF	TGTGCCAGTAGTCCCCTAGGGGACAGGGCTAACTATGGCTACACCTTC
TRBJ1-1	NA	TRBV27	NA	CASSRPGQNTEAFF	TGTGCCAGCAGTCGACCGGGACAAAACACTGAAGCTTTCTTT
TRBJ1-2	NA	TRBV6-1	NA	CASSEEGRVLVRGYTF	TGTGCCAGCAGTGAAGAGGGCAGGGTGCTTGTCCGGGGCTACACCTTC
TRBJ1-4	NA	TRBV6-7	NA	CASTDPHSQGEKLFF	TGTGCCAGCACCGATCCCCACAGCCAAGGTGAAAAACTGTTTTTT
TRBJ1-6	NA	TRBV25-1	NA	CASRPLGHMDSPLHF	TGTGCCAGCAGACCACTCGGACATATGGATTCACCCCTCCACTTT
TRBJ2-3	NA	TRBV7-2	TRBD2	CASSPRLLSGSSDTQYF	TGTGCCAGCAGCCCACGGCTCCTTAGCGGGAGTTCAGATACGCAGTATTTT
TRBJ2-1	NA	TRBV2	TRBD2	CASSEAPAGGHNEQFF	TGTGCCAGCAGTGAAGCGCCAGCGGGGGGCCACAATGAGCAGTTCTTC
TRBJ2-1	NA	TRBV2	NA	CASSESRSGEQFF	TGTGCCAGCAGTGAATCTAGATCCGGTGAGCAGTTCTTC
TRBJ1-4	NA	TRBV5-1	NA	CAGSRGGGINEKLFF	TGCGCCGGCAGCCGGGGAGGGGGTATTAATGAAAAACTGTTTTTT
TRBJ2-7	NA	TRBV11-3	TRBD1	CASSPGQWVYEQYF	TGTGCCAGCAGCCCGGGACAGTGGGTTTACGAGCAGTACTTC